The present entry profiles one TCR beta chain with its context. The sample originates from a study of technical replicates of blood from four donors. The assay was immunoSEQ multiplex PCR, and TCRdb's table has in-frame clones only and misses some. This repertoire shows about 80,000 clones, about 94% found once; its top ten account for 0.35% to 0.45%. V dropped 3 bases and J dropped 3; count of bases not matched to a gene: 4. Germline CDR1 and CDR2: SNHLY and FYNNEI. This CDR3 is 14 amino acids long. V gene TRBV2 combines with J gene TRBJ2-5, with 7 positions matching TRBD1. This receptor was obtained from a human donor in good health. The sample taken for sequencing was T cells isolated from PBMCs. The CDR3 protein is CASSEGTAEETQYF. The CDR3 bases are TGTGCCAGCAGTGAGGGGACAGCCGAAGAGACCCAGTACTTC.